Listed below are T cell receptor beta chains from one sample, sequenced in a study of blood T cells in healthy people across ages. In TCRdb, the 5' RACE reads were re-called with MiXCR into one record per CDR3 protein. Among about 400,000 distinct CDR3 sequences listed, about half were seen once. The material sequenced was blood. These receptors originate from a man in his fifties or sixties in good health. The CDR3 runs from the conserved cysteine through the conserved F or W. The order of the fields is clone size, V gene, D gene, J gene, CDR3 DNA, CDR3 protein. A D gene is named only where the DNA matches it firmly. The size of a clone is reported for some rows only, either as once, few or many, or as a class for expanded clones.

>NA|TRBV6-2/TRBV6-3|TRBD2|TRBJ2-3
TGTGCCAGCAGTTTAAGGGGACTATCAGATACGCAGTATTTT
CASSLRGLSDTQYF
>NA|TRBV12-3/TRBV12-4|TRBD2|TRBJ2-5
TGTGCCAGCAGTTTCCCAGCGGGAGGGGAAGAGACCCAGTACTTC
CASSFPAGGEETQYF
>few|TRBV24-1|NA|TRBJ2-3
TGTGCCACCAGTGACCCTGCCCTAATGGATACGCAGTATTTT
CATSDPALMDTQYF
>NA|TRBV24-1|TRBD2|TRBJ2-1
TGTGCCACCAGTGAGCCTACTAGCGGGAGCTCTAATGAGCAGTTCTTC
CATSEPTSGSSNEQFF
>NA|TRBV29-1|TRBD2|TRBJ2-1
TGCAGCGTTCCCTGGACTAGCGGAAACAATGAGCAGTTCTTC
CSVPWTSGNNEQFF
>few|TRBV5-1|NA|TRBJ2-3
TGCGCCAGCAGCTTGGTGGGGAGCCCCACAGATACGCAGTATTTT
CASSLVGSPTDTQYF
>few|TRBV9|TRBD1|TRBJ1-6
TGTGCCAGCAGCGCGACGGGACAGGGCAATTCACCCCTCCACTTT
CASSATGQGNSPLHF
>NA|TRBV6-2/TRBV6-3|TRBD2|TRBJ2-1
TGTGCCAGCAGTTACGCGATAGCGGGAGTGGGCTACAATGAGCAGTTCTTC
CASSYAIAGVGYNEQFF
>few|TRBV28|NA|TRBJ2-5
TGTGCCAGCAGCCCCGGGGGAGAAGAGACCCAGTACTTC
CASSPGGEETQYF
>NA|TRBV4-3|NA|TRBJ2-3
TGCGCCAGCAGCCACCGATGGGCGGGGACCACAGATACGCAGTATTTT
CASSHRWAGTTDTQYF
>NA|TRBV2|NA|TRBJ2-2
TGTGCCAGCAGTTCGACAGGTGTGAACACCGGGGAGCTGTTTTTT
CASSSTGVNTGELFF
>NA|TRBV12-3/TRBV12-4|NA|TRBJ2-7
TGTGCCAGCAGTTTCCTCCGTAACTACGAGCAGTACTTC
CASSFLRNYEQYF
>NA|TRBV7-9|TRBD2|TRBJ2-5
TGTGCCAGCAGTTCTCTTGGGACTAGCGGGGGGGAGACCCAGTACTTC
CASSSLGTSGGETQYF
>NA|TRBV27|TRBD2|TRBJ2-1
TGTGCCAGCAGTTCCGCCGGGACTAGCGGTTACTACAATGAGCAGTTCTTC
CASSSAGTSGYYNEQFF
>once|TRBV7-2|NA|TRBJ2-3
TGTGCCACCGGGACCAGGCCAGATACGCGGTATTTT
CATGTRPDTRYF
>NA|TRBV4-3|TRBD1|TRBJ1-2
TGCGCCAGCAGCTCCGGGACAGGGTTCACCGACTACACCTTC
CASSSGTGFTDYTF
>few|TRBV5-5|NA|TRBJ2-2
TGTGCCAGCAGCTTGGTCTGGGAACTGAACACCGGGGAGCTGTTTTTT
CASSLVWELNTGELFF
>NA|TRBV6-6|NA|TRBJ2-5
TGTGCCAGCAGTTATGTAGAGGACTTGACCGGGGAGGAGCAGTACTTC
CASSYVEDLTGEEQYF
>NA|TRBV24-1|NA|TRBJ2-1
TGTGCCACCAGTGATTTGGGTTCGATCCGAAAGTTCTTC
CATSDLGSIRKFF
>NA|TRBV28|NA|TRBJ2-5
TGTGCCAGCAGTTTAACAAAATGGTCGGCCAAAACCGAGACCCAGTACTTC
CASSLTKWSAKTETQYF
>few|TRBV27|NA|TRBJ2-7
TGTGCCAGCAGTTCCCTTTGGGGGTCCTACGAGCAGTACTTC
CASSSLWGSYEQYF
>NA|TRBV5-1|TRBD1|TRBJ2-3
TGCGCCAGCAGCCCCGGCAGGGGGATCTCAGATACGCAGTATTTT
CASSPGRGISDTQYF
>NA|TRBV28|NA|TRBJ2-6
TGTGCCGGCAGTTCCAGTCGACGGGGCTCTGGGGCCAACGTCCTGACTTTC
CAGSSSRRGSGANVLTF
>once|TRBV4-1|NA|TRBJ1-6
TGCGCCAGCAGCCAAGAACCGGGGACGGTGGGTTCACCCCTCCACTTT
CASSQEPGTVGSPLHF
>once|TRBV7-7|NA|TRBJ2-3
TGTGCTAGCAGCTCATCAACCACAGATACGCAGTATTTT
CASSSSTTDTQYF
>NA|TRBV21-1|NA|TRBJ2-3
TGTGCCAGCAGTCTCCCAGGATTCGGCACAGATACGCAGTATTTT
CASSLPGFGTDTQYF
>many|TRBV29-1|NA|TRBJ2-1
TGCAGCGCCCACCCAGGAGGGAATGAGCAGTTCTTC
CSAHPGGNEQFF
>few|TRBV5-1|TRBD1|TRBJ1-2
TGCGCCAGCAGCTTCGGGACAGGGCCCCTTGGCTATGGCTACACCTTC
CASSFGTGPLGYGYTF
>few|TRBV27|NA|TRBJ1-2
TGTGCCAGCAGAGGACAGATCTATGGCTACACCTTC
CASRGQIYGYTF
>NA|TRBV29-1|TRBD2|TRBJ2-1
TGCAGCGTTGAAGCCACTAGCGGCTCTAGAGTGTTCTTC
CSVEATSGSRVFF
>NA|TRBV21-1|NA|TRBJ2-7
TGTGCCAGCAGCAAAGTAGAGACAGAAAGATCCTACGAGCAGTACTTC
CASSKVETERSYEQYF
>few|TRBV25-1|NA|TRBJ2-1
TGTGCCAGCAGGGGGGAGGCAGGGATGGTGTCTGAGCAGTTCTTC
CASRGEAGMVSEQFF
>few|TRBV9|NA|TRBJ2-5
TGTGCCAGCAGCCTCACCGTGGACATGGAGACCCAGTACTTC
CASSLTVDMETQYF
>few|TRBV6-6|NA|TRBJ2-1
TGTGCCAGCAGTAATAACTTTGAGCAGTTCTTC
CASSNNFEQFF
>NA|TRBV4-2|NA|TRBJ2-5
TGTGCCAGCAGCCAAGTTGAGGGAGGAATACAAGAGACCCAGTACTTC
CASSQVEGGIQETQYF
>NA|TRBV20-1|NA|TRBJ2-3
TGCAGTGCTACGCCCCTAGCGTCTAGCACAGATACGCAGTATTTT
CSATPLASSTDTQYF